The next 26 T cell receptor beta chains were all read from a single sample in a study of T and B cells in COVID-19 patients. TRB rearrangements were amplified by multiplex PCR with BIOMED2 TRB-A/B primers. From the multiplex PCR reads, TCRdb called clonotypes with MiXCR, one entry per CDR3 protein. This table holds around 15,000 distinct CDR3 sequences, 25% to 35% found once. Blood genomic DNA input for TRB amplification was about 220-500 ng. Sequencing used blood. The receptors were gathered from a human donor who had recovered from COVID-19.

By sample fraction, this clonotype is medium-sized. The J gene is TRBJ2-1, the V gene TRBV27; D is perhaps TRBD2 (7 bases). The V and J ends lost 4 bases and 7 bases respectively, with 14 bases between them. The CDR3 consists of 14 residues. The germline V gene encodes CDR1 MNHEY and CDR2 SMNVEV (reference sequence). CDR3 region: CASSWGGGRNEQFF. The CDR3 DNA follows: TGTGCCAGCAGTTGGGGGGGGGGCAGGAATGAGCAGTTCTTC.

V gene TRBV27 combines with J gene TRBJ1-1; D gene ambiguous. Germline values: CDR1 MNHEY, CDR2 SMNVEV (reference sequence). The CDR3 length is 14 residues. With 2 bases removed from V and 0 bases from J, the gap between germline ends came to 7 bases. The CDR3 protein is CASSLRTLNTEAFF. The CDR3 DNA reads TGTGCCAGCAGTTTACGAACTCTGAACACTGAAGCTTTCTTT.

The chain joins TRBV6-5 to TRBJ1-5; D might be TRBD1 (6 bases). The V and J ends lost 6 bases and 6 bases respectively, with 27 bases between them. CDR1 and CDR2 from the germline V gene are MNHEY and SVGAGI. The CDR3 has 18 amino acids. Here the CDR3 reads CASSFQPPRGQRVQPQHF. CDR3 sequence (DNA): TGTGCCAGCAGCTTTCAACCCCCCCGGGGGCAAAGAGTTCAGCCCCAGCATTTT.

This chain connects TRBV19 to TRBJ2-3; D is possibly TRBD1 or TRBD2 (7 bases each). Germline CDR1 and CDR2: LNHDA and SQIVND (reference sequence). The CDR3 spans 13 residues. The ends were cut back, 7 bases at V and 5 bases at J, with 13 bases in the middle. CDR3 coding DNA: TGTGCCAGTACCAGGGGGGGGCAAGATACGCAGTATTTT. The encoded protein is CASTRGGQDTQYF.

The chain combines TRBV7-3 with TRBJ2-6; D might be TRBD1 (5 bases). Between the trimmed V and J ends, which lost 1 base and 4 bases, there was a span of 11 bases. Germline lookup yields CDR1 SGHTA and CDR2 FQGTGA. The CDR3 is 16 amino acids. CDR3: CASSLRGPLGANVLTF. In DNA, the CDR3 is TGTGCCAGCAGCTTAAGGGGCCCTCTGGGGGCCAACGTCCTGACTTTC.

CDR3 sequence (DNA): TGTGCCAGCAGATGGGGACAGGGTATCGGGGAGCTGTTTTTT. This translates into CASRWGQGIGELFF. The chain is built from TRBV19 and TRBJ2-2; 9 positions match TRBD1. Germline V gene lookup returns CDR1 LNHDA and CDR2 SQIVND (reference sequence). This CDR3 is built from 14 residues. V trimming: 9 bases; J trimming: 7 bases; junction bases outside the gene matches: 9.

Only a few counts were recorded for this clonotype. The chain uses TRBV6-1 and TRBJ1-4; D may be TRBD1 (5 bases). Trimming shortened V by 5 bases and J by 7 bases, and 14 bases separated the two germline ends. There are 14 residues in the CDR3. Germline V gives CDR1 MNHNS, CDR2 SASEGT. CDR3 DNA sequence: TGTGCCAGCAGTTCTAGTCGGGGGGGTGAAAAACTGTTTTTT. Protein sequence: CASSSSRGGEKLFF.

The J gene is TRBJ1-1, the V gene TRBV6-1; tentative D call: TRBD1 (5 bases). Germline values: CDR1 MNHNS, CDR2 SASEGT. V was shortened by 6 bases and J by 3 bases, with 14 bases between the two germline ends. This CDR3 is 14 amino acids long. CDR3 sequence (DNA): TGTGCCAGCAGGAAACAAGTAGGGGACACTGAAGCTTTCTTT. Translating gives CASRKQVGDTEAFF.

V usage is TRBV5-1 and J usage is TRBJ1-1; TRBD1 is a possible D gene (5 bases). This CDR3 is 16 amino acids long. Trimming took 2 bases from V and 0 from J, leaving 14 bases between them. The V gene's germline CDR1 is SGHRS and CDR2 YFSETQ. Here the CDR3 DNA reads TGCGCCAGCAGCTTAACCGGGACGGCAGTGAACACTGAAGCTTTCTTT. This encodes CASSLTGTAVNTEAFF.

The chain links TRBV24-1 to TRBJ1-4, with 7 nucleotides matching TRBD1. The CDR3 runs 15 residues. V lost 4 bases, J lost 3 bases, and 4 bases stayed unmatched. CDR1 and CDR2 (germline): KGHDR, SFDVKD. The CDR3 spells CATSDATGPNEKLFF. CDR3 in DNA: TGTGCCACCAGTGACGCGACAGGGCCTAATGAAAAACTGTTTTTT.

This clonotype was detected only a few times. In DNA form, the CDR3 reads TGTGCCAGCAGTTACAGCGGGGGGTCCAACACTGAAGCTTTCTTT. Its translation is CASSYSGGSNTEAFF. J is TRBJ1-1 and V is TRBV6-5; TRBD1 might be the D (5 bases). This CDR3 has 15 residues. The V gene's germline CDR1 is MNHEY and CDR2 SVGAGI. Trimming removed 2 bases from V and 2 bases from J, with 12 bases in between.

This clonotype was counted between two and nine times. The J gene is TRBJ1-4, the V gene TRBV7-2, with a tentative D call TRBD1 (6 bases). The CDR3 contains 15 residues. Per germline, CDR1 SGHTA and CDR2 FQGNSA. Between the trimmed V and J ends, which lost 6 bases and 0 bases, there was a span of 11 bases. CDR3 in DNA: TGTGCCAGCAGAAGGACAGCTTCAACTAATGAAAAACTGTTTTTT. This encodes CASRRTASTNEKLFF.

This rearrangement joins TRBV7-9 to TRBJ1-2; D is undetermined. Trimming left V 1 base short and J 6 bases short, with 6 bases between. This CDR3 contains 12 residues. Germline V gives CDR1 SEHNR, CDR2 FQNEAQ (reference sequence). Here the CDR3 DNA reads TGTGCCAGCAGCTTAGGTCTGGATGGCTACACCTTC. Amino acid sequence: CASSLGLDGYTF. The whole variable domain, filled in from reference TRBV7-9 and TRBJ1-2, reads DTGVSQNPRHKITKRGQNVTFRCDPISEHNRLYWYRQTLGQGPEFLTYFQNEAQLEKSRLLSDRFSAERPKGSFSTLEIQRTEQGDSAMYLCASSLGLDGYTFGSGTRLTVV.

This clonotype showed up just a few times. The genes are TRBV6-1 and TRBJ1-5; D uncertain. Germline loops: CDR1 MNHNS, CDR2 SASEGT. V shed 2 bases and J shed 10 bases, with 6 bases lying between them. The CDR3 is made up of 11 amino acids. CDR3 sequence (DNA): TGTGCCAGCAGTGAATGGTTACCCCAGCATTTT. Translation: CASSEWLPQHF.

This clonotype was detected only a few times. This rearrangement joins TRBV27 to TRBJ1-2; maybe TRBD1 (5 bases). This CDR3 comprises 15 residues. Germline assignment: CDR1 MNHEY and CDR2 SMNVEV (reference sequence). V shed 6 bases and J shed 7 bases, with 21 bases lying between them. In nucleotides, the CDR3 is TGTGCCAGCAGCCTCCGAGGGGCAAACTGGGGTGGCTACACCTTC. It specifies CASSLRGANWGGYTF.

This clonotype was seen a few times. V and J are TRBV12-3 or TRBV12-4 and TRBJ2-5; D possibly uses TRBD1 or TRBD2 (7 bases each). The V end was cut by 5 bases, the J end by 3 bases, with 22 bases between. The CDR3 loop spans 17 amino acids. This CDR3 is CASSPGGVPRPEETQYF. The CDR3, as DNA: TGTGCCAGCAGTCCAGGGGGGGTCCCACGCCCTGAAGAGACCCAGTACTTC.

This clonotype qualifies as medium-sized (0.01 to 0.1%). V is TRBV6-5 and J is TRBJ2-2; D perhaps matches TRBD1 (6 bases). With 5 bases removed from V and 2 bases from J, the gap between germline ends came to 18 bases. The germline V gene encodes CDR1 MNHEY and CDR2 SVGAGI. There are 17 residues in the CDR3. CDR3 amino acids: CASSPPRGQPNTGELFF. CDR3 nucleotides: TGTGCCAGCAGTCCGCCCCGAGGACAGCCCAACACCGGGGAGCTGTTTTTT.

The chain uses TRBV7-2 and TRBJ1-2; weak D call: TRBD1 (5 bases). Trimming shortened V by 2 bases and J by 6 bases, and 19 bases separated the two germline ends. This CDR3 spans 16 amino acids. CDR1 and CDR2 (germline): SGHTA, FQGNSA. The CDR3 here is CASSLLLGGDGDGYTF. The CDR3 coding sequence is TGTGCCAGCAGCTTATTATTGGGGGGGGACGGAGATGGCTACACCTTC.

This clonotype was observed at least ten times. The chain recombines TRBV6-5 with TRBJ2-5, with D possibly matching TRBD1 (5 bases). CDR1 and CDR2 (germline): MNHEY, SVGAGI. The CDR3 contains 15 residues. Trimming pared 2 bases from V and 4 bases from J, leaving 14 bases between. The DNA of the CDR3 is TGTGCCAGCAGTTACATCCCAGGGATCGGAGAGACCCAGTACTTC. Translating gives CASSYIPGIGETQYF.

This clonotype ranks as medium-sized. V is TRBV5-5 and J is TRBJ2-7, with a tentative D call TRBD2 (5 bases). Trimming removed 0 bases at V and 0 bases at J, with 13 bases between. The CDR3 has 16 residues. Germline-derived CDR1 and CDR2 are SGHKS and YYEKEE (reference sequence). In nucleotides, the CDR3 is TGTGCCAGCAGCTTGGGAGGATTAGCGACCTCCTACGAGCAGTACTTC. Translating it yields CASSLGGLATSYEQYF.

The chain is built from TRBV12-3 or TRBV12-4 and TRBJ2-5; D is perhaps TRBD2 (7 bases). This CDR3 has 15 amino acids. The V end was cut by 6 bases, the J end by 5 bases, with 19 bases between. CDR3 bases: TGTGCCAGCAGCCCCCTCGGGGGGCTGGGCGAGACCCAGTACTTC. Protein sequence: CASSPLGGLGETQYF.

The J gene is TRBJ1-5, the V gene TRBV10-3, with D tentatively TRBD1 (6 bases). Germline CDR1 ENHRY, CDR2 SYGVKD. Trimming pared 6 bases from V and 5 bases from J, leaving 14 bases between. This CDR3 is 14 amino acids long. The CDR3, as DNA: TGTGCCATCAGGGCACAGGGTTTTGATCAGCCCCAGCATTTT. The encoded protein is CAIRAQGFDQPQHF.

Only a few counts were recorded for this clonotype. J is TRBJ1-2 and V is TRBV20-1; tentatively, D is TRBD1 (5 bases). V lost 5 bases and J 9 bases, leaving 22 bases between the germline ends. CDR1 and CDR2 from the germline V gene are DFQATT and SNEGSKA (reference sequence). This CDR3 has 14 residues. CDR3 amino acids: CSAGQIRGGNSYTF. As DNA, the CDR3 is TGCAGTGCTGGTCAGATACGGGGGGGTAACAGCTACACCTTC.

This clonotype occurred a few times. The chain has TRBV20-1 and TRBJ2-7; 10 bases are a match to TRBD1. With 5 bases clipped from V and 6 bases from J, the junction kept 7 bases outside the gene matches. From germline, CDR1 is DFQATT and CDR2 SNEGSKA (reference sequence). The CDR3 runs to 13 residues. CDR3 in amino acids: CSAGGQGRREQYF. For the CDR3, the DNA is TGCAGTGCTGGGGGACAGGGGAGGCGCGAGCAGTACTTC.

This clonotype was picked up many times. This chain connects TRBV6-5 to TRBJ2-7; D gene unclear. Germline V gives CDR1 MNHEY, CDR2 SVGAGI. This CDR3 is 13 amino acids long. Between the trimmed V and J ends, which lost 0 bases and 2 bases, there was a span of 5 bases. CDR3 in DNA: TGTGCCAGCAGTTACTCAGGACCCTACGAGCAGTACTTC. Protein product: CASSYSGPYEQYF.

The genes are TRBV10-2 and TRBJ2-5; 8 bases are shared with TRBD2. V dropped 1 base and J dropped 0; count of bases not matched to a gene: 4. CDR1 is WSHSY and CDR2 is SAAADI in the germline V gene. CDR3 size: 16 residues. The CDR3, as DNA: TGCGCCAGCAGTGAGTATAGCGGGGTGTACCAAGAGACCCAGTACTTC. Residues: CASSEYSGVYQETQYF.